This T cell receptor beta chain was sequenced during a study of identical twins. All donors were healthy, and all were Caucasian. Trimming took off 3 bases at V and 4 bases at J, with 6 bases between the two ends. The germline V gene has CDR1 SGHVS and CDR2 FNYEAQ. The CDR3 is 12 residues long. One entry per CDR3 protein results from TCRdb running MiXCR on the 5' RACE reads. Here the sample spans roughly 230,000 distinct CDR3 sequences, about 8% being singletons. These data were also reused for a study on yellow fever vaccine responses in identical twins.

The origin of this receptor is a woman aged 18-29 years in good health. The sample consisted of CD8+ T cells sorted from blood. This rearrangement joins TRBV7-6 to TRBJ2-5; D unclear. The CDR3 loop is CASSFGLETQYF. In nucleotides, the CDR3 is TGTGCCAGCAGCTTCGGTCTAGAGACCCAGTACTTC. Full variable domain (missing parts from reference TRBV7-6 and TRBJ2-5): GAGVSQSPRYKVTKRGQDVALRCDPISGHVSLYWYRQALGQGPEFLTYFNYEAQQDKSGLPNDRFSAERPEGSISTLTIQRTEQRDSAMYRCASSFGLETQYFGPGTRLLVL.